This note documents a single T cell receptor beta chain sequence. Its antigen is unidentified. The source of the sample is a study of T cell repertoires in cytomegalovirus infection. Study-level findings and limits: People with CMV and the relevant HLA were identified by cumulative public TCR beta family frequency.

Germline V gene lookup returns CDR1 MNHNS and CDR2 SASEGT. The CDR3 is 15 amino acids. The J segment lost 2 bases and the V segment lost 5 bases, leaving 9 bases of the junction unmatched. TCRdb processed the reads anew with MiXCR; each CDR3 protein has one entry. The sample gives roughly 720,000 distinct CDR3 sequences, less than 40% of which show up once; under 3.5% is in the top ten. This chain links TRBV6-1 with TRBJ2-7; TRBD1 matches 7 bases. Sample: PBMCs. The TCR originated in a human donor in good health (CMV status not recorded). Some clones in this sample may be carry-over from other donors' samples. The CDR3 is CASSSTVGTAYEQYF. The DNA for the CDR3 is TGTGCCAGCAGTTCCACCGTCGGGACAGCCTACGAGCAGTACTTC.